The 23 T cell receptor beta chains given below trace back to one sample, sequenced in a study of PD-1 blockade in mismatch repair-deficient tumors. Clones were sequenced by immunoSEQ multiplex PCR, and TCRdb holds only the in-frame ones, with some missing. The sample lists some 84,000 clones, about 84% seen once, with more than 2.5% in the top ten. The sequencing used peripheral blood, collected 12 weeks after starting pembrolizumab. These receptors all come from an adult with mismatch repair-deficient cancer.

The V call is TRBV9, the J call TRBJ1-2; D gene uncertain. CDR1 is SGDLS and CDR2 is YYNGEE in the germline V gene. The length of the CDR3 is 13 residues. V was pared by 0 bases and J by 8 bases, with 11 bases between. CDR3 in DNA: TGTGCCAGCAGCGTAGTACAGTCGGACGGCTACACCTTC. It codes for CASSVVQSDGYTF.

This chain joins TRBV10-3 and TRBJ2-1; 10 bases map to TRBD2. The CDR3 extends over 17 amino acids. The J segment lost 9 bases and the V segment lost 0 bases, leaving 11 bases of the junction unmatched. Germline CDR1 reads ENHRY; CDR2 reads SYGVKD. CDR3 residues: CAISESKSSGSIGEQFF. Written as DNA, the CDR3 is TGTGCCATCAGTGAGTCGAAGTCTAGCGGGAGTATAGGTGAGCAGTTCTTC.

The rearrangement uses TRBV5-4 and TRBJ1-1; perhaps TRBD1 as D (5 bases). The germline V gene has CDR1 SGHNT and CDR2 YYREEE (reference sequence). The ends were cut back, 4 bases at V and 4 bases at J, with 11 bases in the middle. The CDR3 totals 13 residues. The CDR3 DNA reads TGTGCCAGCAGCCCTGTGGGGGGCACTGAAGCTTTCTTT. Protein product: CASSPVGGTEAFF.

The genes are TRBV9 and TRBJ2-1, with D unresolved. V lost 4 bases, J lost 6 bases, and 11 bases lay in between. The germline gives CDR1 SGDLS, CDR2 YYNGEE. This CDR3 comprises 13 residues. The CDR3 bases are TGTGCCAGCAGCCTCGACGTCCTCAATGAGCAGTTCTTC. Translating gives CASSLDVLNEQFF.

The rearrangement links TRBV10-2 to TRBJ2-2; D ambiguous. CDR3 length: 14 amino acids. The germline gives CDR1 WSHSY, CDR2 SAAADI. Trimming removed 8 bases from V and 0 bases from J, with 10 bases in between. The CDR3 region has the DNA TGCGCCAGCTCCCTGGATACGAACACCGGGGAGCTGTTTTTT. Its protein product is CASSLDTNTGELFF.

The CDR3, as DNA: TGTGCCAGTAGTATCGTCGGGACGGTCCTCGAGGGCTACACCTTC. Its translation: CASSIVGTVLEGYTF. The chain links TRBV19 to TRBJ1-2, with D maybe TRBD1 (5 bases). Germline values: CDR1 LNHDA, CDR2 SQIVND (reference sequence). Trimming stripped 3 bases from V and 8 bases from J, with 19 bases between. This CDR3 has 15 amino acids.

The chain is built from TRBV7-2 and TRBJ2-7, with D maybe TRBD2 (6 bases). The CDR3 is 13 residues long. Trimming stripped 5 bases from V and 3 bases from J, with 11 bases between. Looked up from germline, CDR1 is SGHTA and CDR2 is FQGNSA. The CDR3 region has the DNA TGTGCCAGCAGCCGGTCGGAGGGCTACGAGCAGTACTTC. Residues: CASSRSEGYEQYF.

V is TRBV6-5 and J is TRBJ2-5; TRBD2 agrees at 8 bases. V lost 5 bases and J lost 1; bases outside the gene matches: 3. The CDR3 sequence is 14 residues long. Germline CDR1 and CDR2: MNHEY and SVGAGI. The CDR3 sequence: CASSPGLVQETQYF. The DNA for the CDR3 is TGTGCCAGCAGTCCGGGACTAGTCCAAGAGACCCAGTACTTC.

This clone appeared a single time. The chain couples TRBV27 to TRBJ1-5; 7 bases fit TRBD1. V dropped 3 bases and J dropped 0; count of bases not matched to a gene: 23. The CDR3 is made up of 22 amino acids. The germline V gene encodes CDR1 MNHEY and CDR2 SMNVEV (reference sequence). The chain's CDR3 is CASSFPRGPRKLSLCSNQPQHF. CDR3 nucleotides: TGTGCCAGCAGTTTCCCAAGGGGGCCGAGAAAATTATCACTGTGTAGCAATCAGCCCCAGCATTTT.

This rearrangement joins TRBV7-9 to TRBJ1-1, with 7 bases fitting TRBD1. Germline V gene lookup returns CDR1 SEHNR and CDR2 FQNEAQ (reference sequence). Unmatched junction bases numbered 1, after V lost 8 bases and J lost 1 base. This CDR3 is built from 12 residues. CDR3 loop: CASRQGNTEAFF. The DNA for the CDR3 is TGTGCCAGCCGACAGGGGAACACTGAAGCTTTCTTT.

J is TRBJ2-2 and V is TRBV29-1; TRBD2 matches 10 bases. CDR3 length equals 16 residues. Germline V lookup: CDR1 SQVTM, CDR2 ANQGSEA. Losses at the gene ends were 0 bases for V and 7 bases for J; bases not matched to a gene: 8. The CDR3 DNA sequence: TGCAGCGTTGAAGATGGGTCTAGCGGGAGAATCGGGGAGCTGTTTTTT. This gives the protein CSVEDGSSGRIGELFF.

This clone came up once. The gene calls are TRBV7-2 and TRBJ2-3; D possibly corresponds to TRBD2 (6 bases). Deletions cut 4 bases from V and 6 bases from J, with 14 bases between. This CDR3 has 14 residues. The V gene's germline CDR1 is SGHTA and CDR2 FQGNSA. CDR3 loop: CASSWGLGRDTQYF. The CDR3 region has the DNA TGTGCCAGCAGCTGGGGACTGGGGCGGGATACGCAGTATTTT.

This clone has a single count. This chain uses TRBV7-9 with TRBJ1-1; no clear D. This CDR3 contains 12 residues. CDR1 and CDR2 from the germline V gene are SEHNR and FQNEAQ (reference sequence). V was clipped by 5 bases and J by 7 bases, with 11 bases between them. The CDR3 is CASSVGTDEAFF. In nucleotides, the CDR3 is TGTGCCAGCAGCGTTGGCACTGATGAAGCTTTCTTT.

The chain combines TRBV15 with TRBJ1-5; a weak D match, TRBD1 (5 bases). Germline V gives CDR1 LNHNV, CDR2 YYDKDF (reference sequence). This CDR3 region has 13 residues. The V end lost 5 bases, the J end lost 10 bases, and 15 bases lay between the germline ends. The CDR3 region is CATSARTFQPQHF. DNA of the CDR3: TGTGCCACCAGCGCCCGGACATTCCAACCCCAGCATTTT.

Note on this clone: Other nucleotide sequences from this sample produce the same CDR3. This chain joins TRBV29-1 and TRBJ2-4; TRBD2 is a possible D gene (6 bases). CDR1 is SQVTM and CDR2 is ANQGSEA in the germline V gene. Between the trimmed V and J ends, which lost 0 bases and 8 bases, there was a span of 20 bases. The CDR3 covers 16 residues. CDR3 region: CSVEDSHWGAGYIQYF. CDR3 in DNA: TGCAGCGTTGAAGACTCGCATTGGGGAGCGGGTTACATTCAGTACTTC.

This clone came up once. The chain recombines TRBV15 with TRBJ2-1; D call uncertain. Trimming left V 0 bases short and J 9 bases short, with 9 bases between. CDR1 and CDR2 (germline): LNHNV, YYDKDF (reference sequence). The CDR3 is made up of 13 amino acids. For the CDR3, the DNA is TGTGCCACCAGCAGAGATTGGACCGGTGAGCAGTTCTTC. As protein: CATSRDWTGEQFF.

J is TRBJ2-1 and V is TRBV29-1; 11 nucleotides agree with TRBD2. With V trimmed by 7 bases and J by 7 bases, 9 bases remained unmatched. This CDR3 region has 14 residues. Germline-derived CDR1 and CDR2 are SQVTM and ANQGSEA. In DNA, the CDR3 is TGCAGCGCTGATACTAGCGGGAGTGTTAATGAGCAGTTCTTC. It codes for CSADTSGSVNEQFF.

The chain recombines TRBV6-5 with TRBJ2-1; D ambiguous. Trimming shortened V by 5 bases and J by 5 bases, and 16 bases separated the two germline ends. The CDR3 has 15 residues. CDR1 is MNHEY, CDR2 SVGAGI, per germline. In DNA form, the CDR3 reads TGTGCCAGCAGTACCCCACGTCGGCCAGACAATGAGCAGTTCTTC. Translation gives CASSTPRRPDNEQFF.

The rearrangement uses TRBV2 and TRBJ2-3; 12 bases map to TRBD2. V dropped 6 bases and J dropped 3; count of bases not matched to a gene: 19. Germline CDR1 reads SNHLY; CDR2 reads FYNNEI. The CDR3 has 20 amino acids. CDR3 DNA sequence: TGTGCCAGCAGCCAAACGGGTCTTTTATGGCTAGCGGGGGGGACAGATACGCAGTATTTT. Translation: CASSQTGLLWLAGGTDTQYF. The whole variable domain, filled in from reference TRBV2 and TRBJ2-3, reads EPEVTQTPSHQVTQMGQEVILRCVPISNHLYFYWYRQILGQKVEFLVSFYNNEISEKSEIFDDQFSVERPDGSNFTLKIRSTKLEDSAMYFCASSQTGLLWLAGGTDTQYFGPGTRLTVL.

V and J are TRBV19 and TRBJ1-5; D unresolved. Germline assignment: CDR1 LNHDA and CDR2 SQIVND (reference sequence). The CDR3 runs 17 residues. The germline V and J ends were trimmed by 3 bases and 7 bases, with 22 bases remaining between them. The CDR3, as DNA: TGTGCCAGTAGTATCCCCGAGGTGTCCATAAGGGCCCAGCCCCAGCATTTT. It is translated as CASSIPEVSIRAQPQHF.

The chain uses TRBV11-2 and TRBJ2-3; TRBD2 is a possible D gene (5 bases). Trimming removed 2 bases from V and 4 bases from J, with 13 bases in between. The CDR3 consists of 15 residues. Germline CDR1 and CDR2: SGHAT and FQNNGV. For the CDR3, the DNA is TGTGCCAGCAGCTTATGGACGGACGGGGCAGATACGCAGTATTTT. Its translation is CASSLWTDGADTQYF.

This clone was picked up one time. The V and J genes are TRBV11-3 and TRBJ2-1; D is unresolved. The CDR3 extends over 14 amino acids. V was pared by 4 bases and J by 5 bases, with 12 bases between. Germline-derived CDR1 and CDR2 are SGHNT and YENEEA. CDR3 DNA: TGTGCCAGCAGCTATTCGCAGACCGACAATGAGCAGTTCTTC. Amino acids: CASSYSQTDNEQFF.

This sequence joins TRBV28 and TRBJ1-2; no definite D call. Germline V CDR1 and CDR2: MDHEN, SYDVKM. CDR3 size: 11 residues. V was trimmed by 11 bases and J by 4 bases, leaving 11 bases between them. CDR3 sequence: CACEEPYGYTF. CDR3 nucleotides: TGTGCCTGCGAGGAACCCTATGGCTACACCTTC.